Below, 27 T cell receptor beta chains from the same sample are listed, as sequenced in a study of shared clonotypes between healthy human individuals. Sequencing used immunoSEQ multiplex PCR; TCRdb keeps in-frame clones, though not all of them. The sample includes around 2,000,000 clones, 95% of them seen just once. Sequencing input: naive CD4+ T cells sorted from blood. Subset defined: CD45RA+ positively selected. The origin of the receptors is a man aged 18 to 35 in good health.

Worth noting for this clone: Within the sample, other DNA sequences also encode this same CDR3. The chain recombines TRBV9 with TRBJ1-1; the D is unclear. This CDR3 is built from 14 residues. V lost 4 bases, J lost 1 base, and 11 bases lay in between. The germline V gene has CDR1 SGDLS and CDR2 YYNGEE. The CDR3 bases are TGTGCCAGCAGCCCCCAGACGGGGAACACTGAAGCTTTCTTT. Translation: CASSPQTGNTEAFF.

The rearrangement links TRBV28 to TRBJ2-2; D is ambiguous. This CDR3 is built from 15 residues. The V end lost 5 bases, the J end lost 3 bases, and 13 bases lay between the germline ends. CDR1 MDHEN and CDR2 SYDVKM come from the germline V gene. The CDR3 sequence: CASSRHLRDTGELFF. The CDR3 DNA sequence: TGTGCCAGCAGTCGACACCTAAGGGACACCGGGGAGCTGTTTTTT. The complete variable domain, with remaining parts taken from reference TRBV28 and TRBJ2-2, reads DVKVTQSSRYLVKRTGEKVFLECVQDMDHENMFWYRQDPGLGLRLIYFSYDVKMKEKGDIPEGYSVSREKKERFSLILESASTNQTSMYLCASSRHLRDTGELFFGEGSRLTVL.

The chain carries TRBV28 and TRBJ2-7; 10 nucleotides line up with TRBD2. Germline assignment: CDR1 MDHEN and CDR2 SYDVKM. The CDR3 totals 14 residues. The V and J ends lost 3 bases and 5 bases, in that order; junction bases with no gene match: 4. The CDR3 nucleotides read TGTGCCAGCAGTTTCTTAGCGGGGGGAGACGAGCAGTACTTC. Translating it yields CASSFLAGGDEQYF.

The gene calls are TRBV7-2 and TRBJ2-1; 9 bases align to TRBD1. Germline CDR1 and CDR2: SGHTA and FQGNSA. The trim removed 7 bases at V and 1 base at J, leaving 5 bases unmatched. The CDR3 has 15 amino acids. CDR3 coding DNA: TGTGCCAGCATCTGGGACAGGGCTTCCTACAATGAGCAGTTCTTC. Amino acid sequence: CASIWDRASYNEQFF.

The chain's CDR3 is CASQQQGLGNEKLFF. The DNA for the CDR3 is TGTGCCAGCCAACAACAGGGGTTGGGTAATGAAAAACTGTTTTTT. The V and J genes are TRBV2 and TRBJ1-4, with TRBD1 matching 7 bases. The junction had 10 bases not matched to a gene; V was cut back by 8 bases and J by 4 bases. The CDR3 is made up of 15 amino acids. CDR1 is SNHLY, CDR2 FYNNEI, per germline.

J is TRBJ2-1 and V is TRBV5-6; 10 bases map to TRBD2. Trimming took 3 bases from V and 1 from J; bases not matched to a gene: 7. The CDR3 is 17 amino acids. CDR1 is SGHDT, CDR2 YYEEEE, per germline. The CDR3 sequence is CASSSRTSGLSYNEQFF. The CDR3 DNA reads as TGTGCCAGCAGCTCCAGGACTAGCGGTTTATCCTACAATGAGCAGTTCTTC.

This chain connects TRBV5-1 to TRBJ2-7; 7 bases line up with TRBD1. The germline V gene encodes CDR1 SGHRS and CDR2 YFSETQ. V shed 7 bases, J shed 0 bases, and the junction held 10 bases outside the gene matches. There are 15 residues in the CDR3. As DNA, the CDR3 is TGCGCCAGCTCAACCTCGGGACAGAGCTCCTACGAGCAGTACTTC. It encodes CASSTSGQSSYEQYF.

CDR3 residues: CASSLYGQGSYTGELFF. The CDR3 region has the DNA TGCGCCAGCAGCTTATATGGGCAGGGGTCGTACACCGGGGAGCTGTTTTTT. The chain recombines TRBV5-1 with TRBJ2-2; weak D call: TRBD1 (6 bases). Trimming stripped 2 bases from V and 3 bases from J, with 17 bases between. This CDR3 is 17 amino acids long. CDR1 and CDR2 (germline): SGHRS, YFSETQ.

This chain joins TRBV6-8 and TRBJ1-6; D not certain. V lost 8 bases to trimming and J lost 3 bases, with 20 bases between them. CDR1 and CDR2 (germline): MNHGY, SAAAGT. The length of the CDR3 is 17 residues. The CDR3 loop reads CASPYPRTPLYNSPLHF. CDR3 nucleotides: TGTGCCAGCCCATATCCCAGGACGCCCCTCTATAATTCACCCCTCCACTTT.

The gene calls are TRBV30 and TRBJ1-6; TRBD1 might be the D (5 bases). CDR3 length equals 12 residues. Trimming stripped 7 bases from V and 10 bases from J, with 14 bases between. Germline V gene data show CDR1 as GTSNPN and CDR2 as SVGIG (reference sequence). The CDR3 protein is CASGTDRSPLHF. In DNA, the CDR3 is TGTGCCTCGGGGACGGACCGATCACCCCTCCACTTT.

This chain's CDR3 is CASSPEVSLLYEQYF. The CDR3 DNA reads as TGTGCCAGCTCACCGGAGGTTTCGCTTCTTTACGAGCAGTACTTC. The chain is built from TRBV18 and TRBJ2-7; perhaps TRBD2 as D (5 bases). Between the trimmed V and J ends, which lost 3 bases and 4 bases, there was a span of 16 bases. The CDR3 has 15 amino acids. Germline loops: CDR1 KGHSH, CDR2 LQKENI.

The CDR3 loop reads CAISEGVRYEQYF. The CDR3 bases are TGTGCCATCAGTGAGGGTGTACGCTACGAGCAGTACTTC. The genes are TRBV10-3 and TRBJ2-7, with D unresolved. The CDR3 extends over 13 amino acids. CDR1 is ENHRY, CDR2 SYGVKD, per germline. V was trimmed by 2 bases and J by 3 bases, leaving 8 bases between them.

Remarks on this clone: Additional DNA sequences in this sample encode the identical CDR3. This sequence joins TRBV5-1 and TRBJ2-7; 8 positions match TRBD1. Germline CDR1 SGHRS, CDR2 YFSETQ. The CDR3 spans 14 residues. J was trimmed by 2 bases and V by 2 bases; bases with no gene match: 3. The CDR3 bases are TGCGCCAGCAGCTTAGGGACAGGCGCCTACGAGCAGTACTTC. Amino acid sequence: CASSLGTGAYEQYF.

This sequence joins TRBV7-9 and TRBJ2-7, with TRBD2 matching over 8 bases. V gave up 4 bases and J gave up 6 bases; unmatched junction bases: 8. Germline V gives CDR1 SEHNR, CDR2 FQNEAQ (reference sequence). This CDR3 spans 14 amino acids. The CDR3 protein is CASSSTFAGGEQYF. The CDR3 coding sequence is TGTGCCAGCAGCTCCACGTTCGCGGGGGGCGAGCAGTACTTC.

This clone was seen once. Other DNA sequences of this sample code for an identical CDR3. The chain couples TRBV30 to TRBJ2-1; D gene uncertain. The ends were cut back, 2 bases at V and 1 base at J, with 6 bases in the middle. The germline gives CDR1 GTSNPN, CDR2 SVGIG (reference sequence). This CDR3 contains 13 residues. The CDR3 coding sequence is TGTGCCTGGAGTTCCTCTTCCTACAATGAGCAGTTCTTC. Translated, it gives CAWSSSSYNEQFF.

The chain links TRBV7-3 to TRBJ1-1; D might be TRBD1 (5 bases). The CDR3 has 13 residues. Trimming pared 10 bases from V and 1 base from J, leaving 13 bases between. Germline V gene lookup returns CDR1 SGHTA and CDR2 FQGTGA. The CDR3 reads CATSRGANTEAFF. CDR3 sequence (DNA): TGTGCCACTAGTAGGGGCGCGAACACTGAAGCTTTCTTT.

This chain joins TRBV6-1 and TRBJ2-5; perhaps TRBD1 as D (6 bases). Germline CDR1 reads MNHNS; CDR2 reads SASEGT. Trimming pared 1 base from V and 5 bases from J, leaving 11 bases between. This CDR3 contains 14 residues. The CDR3 bases are TGTGCCAGCAGTGAAGTACAGGGATGGGAGACCCAGTACTTC. Translation: CASSEVQGWETQYF.

This chain joins TRBV20-1 and TRBJ2-1; D perhaps matches TRBD2 (6 bases). CDR1 DFQATT and CDR2 SNEGSKA come from the germline V gene (reference sequence). This CDR3 has 11 amino acids. Trimming removed 5 bases from V and 9 bases from J, with 11 bases in between. The CDR3 region is CSAPWDFEQFF. For the CDR3, the DNA is TGCAGTGCTCCCTGGGACTTTGAGCAGTTCTTC.

The chain links TRBV18 to TRBJ2-7; D not resolved. Germline CDR1 and CDR2: KGHSH and LQKENI. This CDR3 contains 14 residues. Trimming left V 0 bases short and J 5 bases short, with 11 bases between. The CDR3 loop reads CASSPPSVVHEQYF. The CDR3 nucleotides are TGTGCCAGCTCACCACCGTCGGTAGTCCACGAGCAGTACTTC.

J is TRBJ2-5 and V is TRBV29-1, with D unclear. The end of the DNA aligns better with TRBJ2-7, so the J call may be wrong. CDR3 length: 12 amino acids. Per germline, CDR1 SQVTM and CDR2 ANQGSEA. The CDR3 sequence: CSVETASYEQYF. CDR3 bases: TGCAGCGTTGAAACTGCATCCTACGAGCAGTACTTC.

Worth noting for this clone: This specimen includes other DNA sequences encoding the same CDR3. This chain joins TRBV18 and TRBJ1-5; D uncertain. The CDR3 runs to 13 residues. Germline assignment: CDR1 KGHSH and CDR2 LQKENI. Trimming stripped 3 bases from V and 4 bases from J, with 7 bases between. This CDR3 reads CASSPGNNQPQHF. CDR3 in DNA: TGTGCCAGCTCACCGGGCAATAATCAGCCCCAGCATTTT.

Here the CDR3 DNA reads TGTGCAAGTCGCCCCTCGGGCATGTTAAATCAGCCCCAGCATTTT. As protein: CASRPSGMLNQPQHF. This chain links TRBV12-2 with TRBJ1-5. TRBV12-2 is termed a pseudogene. The CDR3 has 15 residues.

A word on this clone: A much more abundant neighbour one base away suggests this may be a read error. The identical CDR3 is also encoded by other nucleotide sequences in the sample. The chain combines TRBV10-2 with TRBJ1-1, with 7 positions matching TRBD1. The V gene's germline CDR1 is WSHSY and CDR2 SAAADI. The CDR3 covers 13 residues. The V and J ends lost 6 bases and 1 base, in that order; junction bases with no gene match: 2. The DNA for the CDR3 is TGCGCCAGCAGCCGACAGGGGAACACTGAAGCTTTCTTT. Translating gives CASSRQGNTEAFF.

The V call is TRBV29-1, the J call TRBJ1-3; D ambiguous. Germline values: CDR1 SQVTM, CDR2 ANQGSEA. The CDR3 length is 13 residues. The CDR3 loop is CSAIIHSGNTIYF. In nucleotides, the CDR3 is TGCTCCGCTATTATCCACTCTGGAAACACCATATATTTT.

The chain is built from TRBV11-2 and TRBJ2-3; D gene ambiguous. This CDR3 is built from 17 residues. The V gene's germline CDR1 is SGHAT and CDR2 FQNNGV. The V gene lost 5 bases and the J gene lost 0 bases, with 18 bases spanning the gap. The CDR3: CASSPTGGLLSTDTQYF. DNA for the CDR3: TGTGCCAGCAGCCCTACCGGCGGTTTACTTAGCACAGATACGCAGTATTTT.

V gene TRBV11-2 combines with J gene TRBJ1-1, with D unclear. CDR1 and CDR2 from the germline V gene are SGHAT and FQNNGV. The CDR3 consists of 13 residues. Trimming removed 5 bases at V and 4 bases at J, with 11 bases between. CDR3 region: CASSPQYGTEAFF. The CDR3 DNA is TGTGCCAGCAGCCCCCAGTACGGCACTGAAGCTTTCTTT.

The gene calls are TRBV5-1 and TRBJ2-1; 9 bases agree with TRBD1. J was trimmed by 7 bases and V by 4 bases; bases with no gene match: 9. Germline V gene data show CDR1 as SGHRS and CDR2 as YFSETQ. The CDR3 contains 15 residues. CDR3 DNA sequence: TGCGCCAGCAGCCTGGGGGACAGGGAGAGGAATGAGCAGTTCTTC. It is translated as CASSLGDRERNEQFF.